A selection of T cell receptor beta chains follows, all from one sample in a study of blood T cell repertoires in COVID-19. Method: immunoSEQ multiplex PCR; TCRdb's copy keeps in-frame clones and lacks some. This sample yields approximately 150,000 clones, of which roughly 80% are seen a single time; about 2% belongs to the top ten. Input material: peripheral blood. Receptors were obtained from an older man with acute or convalescent COVID-19. The CDR3 runs from the conserved cysteine through the conserved F or W. A D gene is named only where the DNA matches it firmly. Not all rows give a size; the values are once, few, many and, for expanded clones, a class.

CASSPSGEQPQHF	TGTGCCAGCAGCCCTTCTGGGGAGCAGCCCCAGCATTTT	NA	TRBJ1-5	13	TRBV3-1/TRBV3-2	NA
CAWGWGQSTDTQYF	TGTGCCTGGGGTTGGGGACAGAGCACAGATACGCAGTATTTT	TRBD1	TRBJ2-3	14	TRBV30	once
CASSLAAEETQYF	TGTGCCAGCAGCTTAGCGGCGGAAGAGACCCAGTACTTC	NA	TRBJ2-5	13	TRBV11-3	NA
CASSLGTGAGELFF	TGTGCCAGCAGCTTAGGTACAGGGGCCGGGGAGCTGTTTTTT	TRBD1	TRBJ2-2	14	TRBV5-5	NA
CASSMRALGGGQHF	TGTGCCAGTAGTATGAGGGCTTTGGGCGGAGGGCAGCATTTT	NA	TRBJ1-5	14	TRBV19	NA
CASTGGDRVYNEQFF	TGTGCCAGCACCGGCGGGGACAGGGTCTACAATGAGCAGTTCTTC	TRBD1	TRBJ2-1	15	TRBV11-2	NA
CSASVTGGLYGYTF	TGCAGTGCTAGTGTTACAGGGGGATTATATGGCTACACCTTC	TRBD1	TRBJ1-2	14	TRBV20-1	NA
CASSLVGTSGGAREQYF	TGTGCCAGCAGCTTGGTGGGGACTAGCGGAGGTGCTAGGGAGCAGTACTTC	TRBD2	TRBJ2-7	17	TRBV5-4	NA
CAISPPPGQGLGNTIYF	TGTGCCATCAGCCCCCCCCCGGGACAGGGTTTGGGAAACACCATATATTTT	TRBD1	TRBJ1-3	17	TRBV10-3	NA
CASSQALSTSGSYEQYF	TGTGCCAGCAGCCAGGCCTTGTCGACTAGCGGGAGCTACGAGCAGTACTTC	TRBD2	TRBJ2-7	17	TRBV3-1/TRBV3-2	NA
CASSRSPGQGFYEQYF	TGTGCCAGCAGTCGATCACCGGGACAGGGTTTCTACGAGCAGTACTTC	TRBD1	TRBJ2-7	16	TRBV7-9	NA
CASQTGMYYEQYF	TGTGCCAGCCAAACCGGGATGTACTACGAGCAGTACTTC	NA	TRBJ2-7	13	TRBV6-5	NA
CASSWGTGGYYGYTF	TGTGCCAGTAGTTGGGGGACAGGAGGCTACTATGGCTACACCTTC	TRBD1	TRBJ1-2	15	TRBV19	NA
CASSIRGQGIDYGYTF	TGTGCCAGTAGTATTCGCGGACAGGGCATTGACTATGGCTACACCTTC	TRBD1	TRBJ1-2	16	TRBV19	NA
CASSEASGRIGELFF	TGTGCCAGCAGTGAGGCTAGCGGGAGAATCGGGGAGCTGTTTTTT	TRBD2	TRBJ2-2	15	TRBV2	few
CASSVTGGAYSPLHF	TGTGCCAGCAGCGTTACAGGGGGCGCTTATTCACCCCTCCACTTT	TRBD1	TRBJ1-6	15	TRBV7-2	NA
CASSLGGQGPSYGYTF	TGTGCCAGCAGCTTGGGAGGGCAGGGGCCTAGCTATGGCTACACCTTC	NA	TRBJ1-2	16	TRBV13	NA
CATSDFRTGYGYTF	TGTGCCACCAGTGATTTCAGGACAGGCTATGGCTACACCTTC	TRBD1	TRBJ1-2	14	TRBV24-1	NA
CASTDMGRGFGIQYF	TGTGCCAGCACCGATATGGGAAGGGGGTTTGGCATTCAGTACTTC	NA	TRBJ2-4	15	TRBV6-1	NA
CASSLMQGAVGNTIYF	TGTGCCAGCAGCTTAATGCAGGGGGCCGTCGGAAACACCATATATTTT	TRBD1	TRBJ1-3	16	TRBV5-6	NA
CATSDFDRSGYTF	TGTGCCACCAGTGATTTCGACAGGTCTGGCTACACCTTC	NA	TRBJ1-2	13	TRBV24-1	NA
CASSPAGGAGRQFF	TGTGCCAGCTCACCCGCCGGAGGGGCGGGGAGGCAGTTCTTC	NA	TRBJ2-1	14	TRBV18	NA
CATHAGSQYF	TGTGCCACCCACGCCGGGTCGCAGTATTTT	NA	TRBJ2-3	10	TRBV6-5	once
CASSRLAGGYNEQFF	TGTGCCAGCAGCCGACTAGCGGGAGGTTACAATGAGCAGTTCTTC	TRBD2	TRBJ2-1	15	TRBV28	NA
CASSSPQATVDQPQHF	TGTGCCAGTAGCTCCCCCCAAGCGACAGTGGATCAGCCCCAGCATTTT	NA	TRBJ1-5	16	TRBV19	few
CASSSSGGGLTNEKLFF	TGTGCCAGCAGTTCATCAGGGGGCGGGTTGACTAATGAAAAACTGTTTTTT	TRBD1	TRBJ1-4	17	TRBV28	NA
CASKATRRDGETQYF	TGCGCCAGCAAGGCCACACGCAGGGATGGAGAGACCCAGTACTTC	NA	TRBJ2-5	15	TRBV5-1	few
CASNADRFYGYTF	TGTGCCAGCAACGCGGACAGGTTCTATGGCTACACCTTC	TRBD1	TRBJ1-2	13	TRBV2	NA
CASSLGQENQPQHF	TGCGCCAGCAGCTTGGGACAGGAGAATCAGCCCCAGCATTTT	NA	TRBJ1-5	14	TRBV5-1	NA
CASSLGVATNEKLFF	TGTGCCAGCAGCTTAGGAGTTGCAACTAATGAAAAACTGTTTTTT	NA	TRBJ1-4	15	TRBV7-2	NA
CASSLSPGGFYGYTF	TGTGCCAGCAGTTTAAGTCCAGGGGGATTTTATGGCTACACCTTC	TRBD1	TRBJ1-2	15	TRBV28	once
CASRKGAAVNEQFF	TGTGCCAGCAGGAAGGGGGCGGCCGTCAATGAGCAGTTCTTC	TRBD1	TRBJ2-1	14	TRBV2	once
CASSLERGAPDTQYF	TGTGCCAGCAGCTTAGAACGGGGGGCCCCAGATACGCAGTATTTT	NA	TRBJ2-3	15	TRBV7-2	NA
CASSYSAQGLYGYTF	TGTGCCAGCAGTTACTCGGCACAGGGGCTCTATGGCTACACCTTC	TRBD1	TRBJ1-2	15	TRBV6-5	NA
CASSTVPGLAAFTDTQYF	TGTGCCAGCAGTACGGTACCGGGACTAGCGGCCTTCACAGATACGCAGTATTTT	TRBD2	TRBJ2-3	18	TRBV2	NA
CASSFRLREKAFF	TGTGCCAGCAGTTTTAGATTACGAGAGAAAGCTTTCTTT	NA	TRBJ1-1	13	TRBV12-3/TRBV12-4	NA
CASRQGLAEYNEQFF	TGCGCCAGCAGACAAGGACTAGCGGAATACAATGAGCAGTTCTTC	TRBD2	TRBJ2-1	15	TRBV5-1	NA
CASSATGERADTQYF	TGTGCCAGCAGTGCCACAGGGGAACGCGCAGATACGCAGTATTTT	TRBD1	TRBJ2-3	15	TRBV27	NA